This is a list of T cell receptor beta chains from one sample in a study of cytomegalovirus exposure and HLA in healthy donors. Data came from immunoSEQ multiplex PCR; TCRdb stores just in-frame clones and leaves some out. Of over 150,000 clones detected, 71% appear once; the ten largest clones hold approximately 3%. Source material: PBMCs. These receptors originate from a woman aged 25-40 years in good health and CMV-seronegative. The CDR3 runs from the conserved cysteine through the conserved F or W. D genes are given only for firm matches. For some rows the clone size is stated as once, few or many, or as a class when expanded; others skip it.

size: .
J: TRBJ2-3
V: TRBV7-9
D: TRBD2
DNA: TGTGCCAGCAGAATAGCGGGGGCCCAAGGAGATACGCAGTATTTT
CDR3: CASRIAGAQGDTQYF

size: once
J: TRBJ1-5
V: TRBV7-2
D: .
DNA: TGTGCCAGCAGCTCAGAGGGGGGGCGAGGGCAACAGCCCCAGCATTTT
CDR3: CASSSEGGRGQQPQHF

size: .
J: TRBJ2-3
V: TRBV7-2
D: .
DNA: TGTGCCAGCAGCTTAGGGACTCCGCGCACAGATACGCAGTATTTT
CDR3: CASSLGTPRTDTQYF

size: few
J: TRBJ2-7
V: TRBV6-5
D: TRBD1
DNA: TGTGCCAGCAGGGACAGGGAAGGGCCCTACGAGCAGTACTTC
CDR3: CASRDREGPYEQYF

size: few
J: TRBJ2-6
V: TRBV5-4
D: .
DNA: TGTGCCAGCAGCCCCGAGAACTCTGGGGCCAACGTCCTGACTTTC
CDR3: CASSPENSGANVLTF

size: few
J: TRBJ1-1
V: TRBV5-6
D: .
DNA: TGTGCCAGCAGCTTGTACAGGGCCACTGAAGCTTTCTTT
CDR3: CASSLYRATEAFF

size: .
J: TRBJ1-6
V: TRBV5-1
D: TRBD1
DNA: TGCGCCAGTTCTCAGGGGGCTCTGCCACCCCTCCACTTT
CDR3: CASSQGALPPLHF

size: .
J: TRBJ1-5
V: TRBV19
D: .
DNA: TGTGCCAGTAGTATGTATGGGCTTGGACAGCCCCAGCATTTT
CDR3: CASSMYGLGQPQHF

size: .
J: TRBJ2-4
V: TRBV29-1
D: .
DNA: TGCAGCGTTGAAGGGGGCGTTTCCAAAAACATTCAGTACTTC
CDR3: CSVEGGVSKNIQYF

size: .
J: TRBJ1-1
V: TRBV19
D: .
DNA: TGTGCCAGTGCCTTCAGGGGTGCCGGAAGGACTGAAGCTTTCTTT
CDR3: CASAFRGAGRTEAFF

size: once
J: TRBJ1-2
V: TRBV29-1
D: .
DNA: TGCAGCGCAGGGAATACTAACTATGGCTACACCTTC
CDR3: CSAGNTNYGYTF

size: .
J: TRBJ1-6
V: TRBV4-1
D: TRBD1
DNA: TGCGCCAGCAGCCTTGGGTCGGGCAGGGGGGATTCACCCCTCCACTTT
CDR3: CASSLGSGRGDSPLHF

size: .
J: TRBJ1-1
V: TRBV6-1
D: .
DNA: TGTGCCAGCAGCTTCAGGGGCGAGGGAACTGAAGCTTTCTTT
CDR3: CASSFRGEGTEAFF

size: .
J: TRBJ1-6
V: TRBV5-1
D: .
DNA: TGCGCCAGCAGCGCCGGGGACTATAATTCACCCCTCCACTTT
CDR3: CASSAGDYNSPLHF

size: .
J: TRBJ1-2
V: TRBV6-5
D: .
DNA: TGTGCCAGCAGTTCCCAGGGGACCTACACCTTC
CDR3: CASSSQGTYTF

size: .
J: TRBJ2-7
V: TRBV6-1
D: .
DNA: TGTGCCAGCAGTGAACCCCAGGACTACGAGCAGTACTTC
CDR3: CASSEPQDYEQYF

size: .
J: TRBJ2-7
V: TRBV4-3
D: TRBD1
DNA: TGCGCCAGCAGCCCCGACAGGGAAGGCGAGCAGTACTTC
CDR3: CASSPDREGEQYF

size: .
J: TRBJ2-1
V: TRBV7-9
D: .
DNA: TGTGCCAGCAGCGGAATGCGACGGGACAATGAGCAGTTCTTC
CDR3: CASSGMRRDNEQFF

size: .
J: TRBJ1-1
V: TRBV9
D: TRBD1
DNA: TGTGCCAGCAGCGTAGTGGGGACAGGGGAAACTGAAGCTTTCTTT
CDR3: CASSVVGTGETEAFF

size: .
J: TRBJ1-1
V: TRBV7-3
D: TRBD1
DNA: TGTGCCAGCAGCTCCCCAGGGGGGGGCCGCGGGAGGTTCGCTGAAGCTTTCTTT
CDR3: CASSSPGGGRGRFAEAFF

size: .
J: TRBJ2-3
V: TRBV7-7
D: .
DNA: TGTGCCAGCAGCGCAATCGGGGGACAGACAGATACGCAGTATTTT
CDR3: CASSAIGGQTDTQYF

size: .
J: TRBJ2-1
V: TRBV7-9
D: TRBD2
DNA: TGTGCCAGCAGGGACGAGCGGGGGGGCCACAATGAGCAGTTCTTC
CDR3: CASRDERGGHNEQFF

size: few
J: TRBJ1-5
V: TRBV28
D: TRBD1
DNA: TGTGCCAGCAGCGTGACAGGGGGTTTGTCTAGCAATCAGCCCCAGCATTTT
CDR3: CASSVTGGLSSNQPQHF

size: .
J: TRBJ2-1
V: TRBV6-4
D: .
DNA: TGTGCCAGCAGTCGAGGGAATGAGCAGTTCTTC
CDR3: CASSRGNEQFF

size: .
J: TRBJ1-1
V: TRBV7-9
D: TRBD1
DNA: TGTGCCAGCAGCGGAAGCACAGGGGAAGACGTTGAAGCTTTCTTT
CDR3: CASSGSTGEDVEAFF

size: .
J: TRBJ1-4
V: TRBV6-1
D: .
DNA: TGTGCCAGCAGCAGGTGGATTAATGAAAAACTGTTTTTT
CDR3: CASSRWINEKLFF

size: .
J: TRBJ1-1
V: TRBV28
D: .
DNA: TGTGCCACCCCCGGCACTGAAGCTTTCTTT
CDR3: CATPGTEAFF

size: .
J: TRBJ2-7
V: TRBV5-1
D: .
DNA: TGCGCCAGCAGCCTCAGACTAGAGGACGAGCAGTACTTC
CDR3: CASSLRLEDEQYF

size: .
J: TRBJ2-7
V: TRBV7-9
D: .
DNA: TGTGCCAGCAGCCCACTGGGGGGGCCTAACACCTACGAGCAGTACTTC
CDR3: CASSPLGGPNTYEQYF

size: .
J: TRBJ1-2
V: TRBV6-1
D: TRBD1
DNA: TGTGCCAGCAGTGTTTATACAGGGGGAGCTAACTATGGCTACACCTTC
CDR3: CASSVYTGGANYGYTF

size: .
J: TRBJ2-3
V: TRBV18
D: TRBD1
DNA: TGTGCCAGCTCACCTCTGACAGGGGCCACAGATACGCAGTATTTT
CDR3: CASSPLTGATDTQYF

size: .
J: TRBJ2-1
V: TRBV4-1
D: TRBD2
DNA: TGCGCCAGCAGCCAAGATCCTTGGGCTAGCGGGAGTCTTGAGCAGTTCTTC
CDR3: CASSQDPWASGSLEQFF

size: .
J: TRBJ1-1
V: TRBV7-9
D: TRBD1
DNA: TGTTCCAGCAGCCAGGGGGTAACTGAAGCTTTCTTT
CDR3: CSSSQGVTEAFF

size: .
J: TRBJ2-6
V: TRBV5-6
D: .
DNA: TGTGCCAGCAGCTTGGTTGTACGGTCTGGGGCCAACGTCCTGACTTTC
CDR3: CASSLVVRSGANVLTF

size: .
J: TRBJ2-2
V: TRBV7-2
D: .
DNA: TGTGCCAGCAGCTTTGGGGCCTTGAACACCGGGGAGCTGTTTTTT
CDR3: CASSFGALNTGELFF

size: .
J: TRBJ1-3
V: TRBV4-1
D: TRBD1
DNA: TGCGCCAGCAGCTACCAACAGGGGGCCATGGTTGGAAACACCATATATTTT
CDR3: CASSYQQGAMVGNTIYF

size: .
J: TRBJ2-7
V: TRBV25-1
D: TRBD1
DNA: TGTGCCAGCAGTGTTTCAGGGGGCGCATCCTACGAGCAGTACTTC
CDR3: CASSVSGGASYEQYF